These 27 T cell receptor beta chains originate from one sample sequenced in a study of cytomegalovirus exposure and HLA in healthy donors. The PCR ran on 60 Vbeta and 13 Jbeta primers. The protocol was immunoSEQ multiplex PCR, while the TCRdb copy is restricted to in-frame clones and leaves out a portion. The table includes over 250,000 clones, 80% to 90% detected once. Sequencing used PBMCs. The receptors originated from a man between 35 and 55 years old in good health and CMV-seropositive.

The table lists this clone with a count of one. The chain recombines TRBV18 with TRBJ1-5, with TRBD1 identical over 8 bases. V shed 3 bases and J 7 bases; nucleotides not matched to a gene: 8. The CDR3 is 15 residues long. Germline V CDR1 and CDR2: KGHSH, LQKENI. CDR3 in amino acids: CASSPVTGDRQPQHF. As DNA, the CDR3 is TGTGCCAGCTCACCTGTGACAGGGGATAGACAGCCCCAGCATTTT.

V usage is TRBV5-4 and J usage is TRBJ2-2; 12 bases are a match to TRBD2. V shed 1 base and J 5 bases; nucleotides not matched to a gene: 3. The germline V gene encodes CDR1 SGHNT and CDR2 YYREEE (reference sequence). The CDR3 is 16 residues long. CDR3 sequence: CASSLPSGRDTGELFF. DNA for the CDR3: TGTGCCAGCAGCTTGCCTAGCGGGAGGGATACCGGGGAGCTGTTTTTT.

The V and J genes are TRBV19 and TRBJ2-1; 9 bases agree with TRBD2. V gave up 1 base and J gave up 6 bases; unmatched junction bases: 7. CDR3 size: 16 residues. The germline CDR1 and CDR2 sequences are LNHDA and SQIVND (reference sequence). CDR3 sequence reads: CASSIVGGRALNEQFF. The CDR3, as DNA: TGTGCCAGTAGTATAGTCGGCGGGAGGGCCCTCAATGAGCAGTTCTTC.

This sequence joins TRBV30 and TRBJ1-3; tentatively, D is TRBD1 (5 bases). V was clipped by 4 bases and J by 4 bases, with 11 bases between them. This CDR3 is built from 13 residues. Germline CDR1 GTSNPN, CDR2 SVGIG (reference sequence). In DNA form, the CDR3 reads TGTGCCTGGAACGCAGGGTCCGGAAACACCATATATTTT. Its protein is CAWNAGSGNTIYF.

The chain links TRBV29-1 to TRBJ1-2; 9 nucleotides agree with TRBD1. CDR3 length equals 16 residues. Per germline, CDR1 SQVTM and CDR2 ANQGSEA. Trimming at V came to 0 bases and at J to 3 bases, leaving 8 bases not matched to a gene. The CDR3 is CSVEDLTGGEDYGYTF. The CDR3 coding sequence is TGCAGCGTTGAAGATCTAACAGGGGGCGAGGACTATGGCTACACCTTC.

V and J are TRBV7-6 and TRBJ2-3; no clear D. The V end lost 0 bases, the J end lost 5 bases, and 6 bases lay between the germline ends. The CDR3 is 13 residues long. Germline-derived CDR1 and CDR2 are SGHVS and FNYEAQ. CDR3 sequence (DNA): TGTGCCAGCAGCTTAGCTTCGGGAGATACGCAGTATTTT. It is translated as CASSLASGDTQYF.

This clone was observed once. This chain uses TRBV6-5 with TRBJ2-7; 15 bases line up with TRBD2. The germline V gene encodes CDR1 MNHEY and CDR2 SVGAGI. The CDR3 is made up of 15 amino acids. J was trimmed by 6 bases and V by 4 bases; bases with no gene match: 4. CDR3 DNA: TGTGCCAGCAGTTCTGGGACTAGCGGGAGGCGCGAGCAGTACTTC. This codes for CASSSGTSGRREQYF.

CDR3 nucleotides: TGTGCCAGCAGTTTGCTTACCCCTGAGACCGGGGAGCTGTTTTTT. Translated, it gives CASSLLTPETGELFF. The genes are TRBV28 and TRBJ2-2; D unclear. The germline CDR1 and CDR2 sequences are MDHEN and SYDVKM. V lost 3 bases and J 5 bases, leaving 13 bases between the germline ends. This CDR3 region has 15 residues.

This chain's CDR3 is CASSEEGLGNQPQHF. For the CDR3, the DNA is TGTGCCAGCAGTGAGGAGGGACTAGGCAATCAGCCCCAGCATTTT. This rearrangement joins TRBV2 to TRBJ1-5, with D possibly TRBD1 on 5 matching bases. The V and J ends lost 3 bases and 2 bases respectively, with 11 bases between them. CDR1 and CDR2 from the germline V gene are SNHLY and FYNNEI. The CDR3 is 15 amino acids.

The chain carries TRBV27 and TRBJ2-7, with a possible D match to TRBD2 (6 bases). This CDR3 contains 15 residues. Germline V gene lookup returns CDR1 MNHEY and CDR2 SMNVEV (reference sequence). Trimming took off 4 bases at V and 6 bases at J, with 19 bases between the two ends. The CDR3 region is CASSSSTGLLGEQYF. CDR3 sequence (DNA): TGTGCCAGCAGTTCCTCCACGGGACTCCTAGGCGAGCAGTACTTC.

This chain joins TRBV9 and TRBJ2-5, with D perhaps TRBD2 (6 bases). V lost 0 bases, J lost 13 bases, and 19 bases lay in between. Looked up from germline, CDR1 is SGDLS and CDR2 is YYNGEE. The CDR3 totals 14 residues. Written as DNA, the CDR3 is TGTGCCAGCAGCGTAGGCGGACTACCGACCCCTCTGTACTTC. This sequence encodes CASSVGGLPTPLYF.

The chain joins TRBV7-8 to TRBJ2-1, with 12 bases matching TRBD2. This CDR3 is built from 15 residues. V lost 5 bases, J lost 6 bases, and 5 bases stayed unmatched. The germline V gene encodes CDR1 SGHVS and CDR2 FQNEAQ. The CDR3 reads CASSPSGRAFNEQFF. CDR3 sequence (DNA): TGTGCCAGCAGCCCTAGCGGGAGGGCCTTCAATGAGCAGTTCTTC.

The chain is built from TRBV4-3 and TRBJ2-7; D is perhaps TRBD2 (6 bases). CDR3 length: 18 amino acids. Germline V gene lookup returns CDR1 LGHNA and CDR2 YSLEER. With 0 bases removed from V and 0 bases from J, the gap between germline ends came to 18 bases. The CDR3 loop is CASSQEIRGSGSSYEQYF. The DNA for the CDR3 is TGCGCCAGCAGCCAAGAGATACGTGGTAGCGGAAGCTCCTACGAGCAGTACTTC.

The V call is TRBV11-3, the J call TRBJ1-5; D perhaps matches TRBD1 (5 bases). V was cut by 1 base and J by 2 bases, with 12 bases left in between. CDR3 length: 16 amino acids. The germline gives CDR1 SGHNT, CDR2 YENEEA. CDR3 in amino acids: CASSLAPGGGNQPQHF. The CDR3 nucleotides are TGTGCCAGCAGCTTAGCCCCCGGGGGAGGCAATCAGCCCCAGCATTTT.

This chain uses TRBV5-1 with TRBJ1-4; a weak D match, TRBD1 (5 bases). CDR1 SGHRS and CDR2 YFSETQ come from the germline V gene. The CDR3 has 15 amino acids. Between the trimmed V and J ends, which lost 3 bases and 2 bases, there was a span of 11 bases. The CDR3 sequence: CASSSGVITNEKLFF. The CDR3, as DNA: TGCGCCAGCAGCTCGGGGGTCATCACTAATGAAAAACTGTTTTTT.

This clone was counted only a few times. The same CDR3 is also encoded by other DNA sequences in this sample. The chain recombines TRBV9 with TRBJ1-1, with D unclear. The length of the CDR3 is 13 residues. V lost 2 bases and J 0 bases, leaving 5 bases between the germline ends. Germline CDR1 is SGDLS and CDR2 is YYNGEE. The CDR3 region has the DNA TGTGCCAGCAGCGTCACGGTGAACACTGAAGCTTTCTTT. It is translated as CASSVTVNTEAFF.

The genes are TRBV7-6 and TRBJ1-5; possibly TRBD1 for D (5 bases). With 2 bases removed from V and 5 bases from J, the gap between germline ends came to 7 bases. The germline CDR1 and CDR2 sequences are SGHVS and FNYEAQ. There are 13 residues in the CDR3. The CDR3 loop is CASSLSGYQPQHF. The CDR3 DNA reads TGTGCCAGCAGCTTATCAGGGTATCAGCCCCAGCATTTT.

The CDR3 protein is CASSLARSSYNEQFF. The DNA for the CDR3 is TGTGCCAGCAGCCTAGCGCGTAGCTCCTACAATGAGCAGTTCTTC. The chain is built from TRBV6-5 and TRBJ2-1; perhaps TRBD2 as D (6 bases). This CDR3 contains 15 residues. Germline V CDR1 and CDR2: MNHEY, SVGAGI. The V gene lost 6 bases and the J gene lost 0 bases, with 12 bases spanning the gap.

The chain couples TRBV25-1 to TRBJ2-1, with a possible D match to TRBD1 (6 bases). This CDR3 has 14 residues. The V and J ends lost 3 bases and 7 bases respectively, with 13 bases between them. Germline V lookup: CDR1 MGHDK, CDR2 SYGVNS. The CDR3 coding sequence is TGTGCCAGCAGTGATTTTACAGGGCGAAATGAGCAGTTCTTC. It translates to CASSDFTGRNEQFF. The full variable domain, in which reference TRBV25-1 and TRBJ2-1 provide the parts outside the CDR3, is EADIYQTPRYLVIGTGKKITLECSQTMGHDKMYWYQQDPGMELHLIHYSYGVNSTEKGDLSSESTVSRIRTEHFPLTLESARPSHTSQYLCASSDFTGRNEQFFGPGTRLTVL.

This clone was seen more than once but under ten times. The chain couples TRBV7-9 to TRBJ2-1; D is possibly TRBD2 (5 bases). Germline V lookup: CDR1 SEHNR, CDR2 FQNEAQ (reference sequence). This CDR3 is 13 amino acids long. The V and J ends lost 6 bases and 8 bases respectively, with 14 bases between them. The CDR3: CASSPTLGYEQFF. CDR3 nucleotide sequence: TGTGCCAGCAGTCCTACACTAGGTTATGAGCAGTTCTTC.

This clone appeared once. J is TRBJ2-3 and V is TRBV7-3; possible D gene TRBD1, 5 bases. With 1 base removed from V and 2 bases from J, the gap between germline ends came to 7 bases. The CDR3 is made up of 14 amino acids. Per germline, CDR1 SGHTA and CDR2 FQGTGA. The CDR3 DNA is TGTGCCAGCAGCTTAAAACAGGTCACAGATACGCAGTATTTT. Residues: CASSLKQVTDTQYF.

The rearrangement joins TRBV28 to TRBJ1-5; 11 nucleotides agree with TRBD1. CDR1 and CDR2 from the germline V gene are MDHEN and SYDVKM. V shed 3 bases and J 6 bases; nucleotides not matched to a gene: 4. This CDR3 has 15 amino acids. The CDR3 region is CASSLGTGGGQPQHF. CDR3 bases: TGTGCCAGCAGTTTGGGGACAGGGGGTGGTCAGCCCCAGCATTTT.

V usage is TRBV5-8 and J usage is TRBJ2-1, with D hard to call. CDR1 SGHTS and CDR2 YDEGEE come from the germline V gene. V shed 4 bases and J shed 0 bases, with 20 bases lying between them. This CDR3 contains 18 residues. CDR3 sequence reads: CASSRHWALSGSYNEQFF. DNA of the CDR3: TGTGCCAGCAGCCGCCACTGGGCCCTCAGTGGCTCCTACAATGAGCAGTTCTTC.

The J gene is TRBJ2-7, the V gene TRBV27, with a possible D match to TRBD1 (5 bases). Per the germline V gene, CDR1 is MNHEY and CDR2 is SMNVEV (reference sequence). Deletions cut 4 bases from V and 0 bases from J, with 13 bases between. The CDR3 loop spans 15 amino acids. CDR3 in amino acids: CASSWGQGFSYEQYF. The CDR3 DNA reads as TGTGCCAGCAGTTGGGGCCAGGGTTTCTCCTACGAGCAGTACTTC.

The chain combines TRBV9 with TRBJ2-3, with 14 bases aligning to TRBD2. Germline V CDR1 and CDR2: SGDLS, YYNGEE. CDR3 length: 16 amino acids. With 4 bases clipped from V and 1 base from J, the junction kept 2 bases outside the gene matches. CDR3 residues: CASSSGLAGGTDTQYF. In nucleotides, the CDR3 is TGTGCCAGCAGCTCGGGACTAGCGGGGGGCACAGATACGCAGTATTTT.

V usage is TRBV11-3 and J usage is TRBJ2-1; D is perhaps TRBD2 (6 bases). The CDR3 totals 15 residues. V was pared by 5 bases and J by 6 bases, with 17 bases between. The germline gives CDR1 SGHNT, CDR2 YENEEA. CDR3 region: CASSPPGMGGNEQFF. The CDR3 bases are TGTGCCAGCAGCCCCCCCGGCATGGGGGGCAATGAGCAGTTCTTC. The whole variable domain, filled in from reference TRBV11-3 and TRBJ2-1, reads EAGVVQSPRYKIIEKKQPVAFWCNPISGHNTLYWYLQNLGQGPELLIRYENEEAVDDSQLPKDRFSAERLKGVDSTLKIQPAELGDSAVYLCASSPPGMGGNEQFFGPGTRLTVL.

V usage is TRBV27 and J usage is TRBJ2-1; no clear D. Between the trimmed V and J ends, which lost 4 bases and 6 bases, there was a span of 10 bases. The V gene's germline CDR1 is MNHEY and CDR2 SMNVEV (reference sequence). This CDR3 comprises 13 residues. The CDR3 loop is CASSSGIFNEQFF. CDR3 sequence (DNA): TGTGCCAGCAGTTCAGGTATCTTCAATGAGCAGTTCTTC.